A selection of T cell receptor beta chains follows, all from one sample in a study of spatial heterogeneity in lung cancer. Each CDR3 protein is one row after TCRdb ran MiXCR on the 5' RACE reads. Of more than 50,000 distinct CDR3 sequences listed, 6% to 9% were seen once; the top ten hold about 3.1%. The source material was PBMCs, sampled at surgery. Every receptor here comes from a female donor with early-stage non-small cell lung cancer. Each CDR3 is given without its conserved first and last residue. The order of the fields is CDR3 protein, J gene, V gene.

ASTSPGQIAYEQY	TRBJ2-7	TRBV6-2/TRBV6-3
ASSETRDSFAEVQETQY	TRBJ2-5	TRBV6-1
ASSLEGAGQPQH	TRBJ1-5	TRBV7-9
ASSPPPGAYNEQF	TRBJ2-1	TRBV9
ASSPMGGALNQPQH	TRBJ1-5	TRBV7-2
SAVRGNRGKNIQY	TRBJ2-4	TRBV20-1
ASSRRRGSLETQY	TRBJ2-5	TRBV2
ASSRAGDNQPQH	TRBJ1-5	TRBV19
ASSLGPGTVSTDTQY	TRBJ2-3	TRBV28
ASSPGSKRETQY	TRBJ2-5	TRBV12-3/TRBV12-4
ASSQDRVGLNTEAF	TRBJ1-1	TRBV4-3